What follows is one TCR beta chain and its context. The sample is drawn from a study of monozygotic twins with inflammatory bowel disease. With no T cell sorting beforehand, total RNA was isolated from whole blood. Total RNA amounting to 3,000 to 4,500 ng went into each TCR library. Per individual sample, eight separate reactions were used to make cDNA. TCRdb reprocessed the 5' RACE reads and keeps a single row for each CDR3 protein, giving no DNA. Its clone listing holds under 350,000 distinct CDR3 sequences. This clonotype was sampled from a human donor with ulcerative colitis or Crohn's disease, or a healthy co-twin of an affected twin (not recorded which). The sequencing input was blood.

This chain's CDR3 is CASSYSPDKSYNEQFF. This chain joins TRBV5-1 and TRBJ2-1; TCRdb designates TRBD1, a call that cannot be tested without DNA. The CDR3 is 16 residues long. Germline CDR1 is SGHRS and CDR2 is YFSETQ.